The entry below describes one T cell receptor beta chain. The data originate from a study of response to subunit inactivated influenza vaccine. Each CDR3 protein is one row after TCRdb ran MiXCR on the RT-PCR reads. The table includes 500,000 to 600,000 distinct CDR3 sequences, 10% to 12% detected once. The length of the CDR3 is 14 residues. Trimming cost V 5 bases and J 9 bases, with 18 bases left between them. In germline, CDR1 is SGHTA, CDR2 FQGNSA. This same sample was also taken into another study, of T cells expressing NK-cell markers. That work states: The cDNA for TCR beta came from 5'RACE template switching with UMIs. Eight donors were sequenced, seven testing HCMV-seropositive and one testing seronegative.

V gene TRBV7-2 combines with J gene TRBJ2-3; D not resolved. Material: PBMCs from blood, obtained on the day of vaccination. This TCR came from a man aged 45-65 years who received an inactivated influenza vaccine. CDR3 residues: CASSAPSGAQTQYF. The CDR3 DNA is TGTGCCAGCAGCGCCCCATCTGGCGCTCAAACGCAGTATTTT.